The T cell receptor beta chain described here comes from a study of T cell responses to AZD1222 COVID-19 vaccine. Overall study findings and caveats: No repertoire was sampled before or during the peak T cell response, only after it. Vaccination with two AZD1222 doses was followed by a rise in Spike-specific TCR breadth and depth. Donors were chiefly white British, with a greater number of females, and clonal diversity was perhaps underestimated.

The germline gives CDR1 SGHRS, CDR2 YFSETQ. This CDR3 contains 15 residues. V shed 0 bases and J shed 1 base, with 5 bases lying between them. Second doses that came at about 4 or about 12 weeks were put together. The protocol was immunoSEQ multiplex PCR, while the TCRdb copy is restricted to in-frame clones and leaves out a portion. In the table there are about 130,000 clones, 70% to 90% of which are singletons. A note on this clone: What it recognizes is unknown.

This rearrangement joins TRBV5-1 to TRBJ2-6; D gene unclear. This specimen consisted of peripheral blood, obtained 28 days after the second AZD1222 dose. This clonotype was obtained from an adult who received the AZD1222 COVID-19 vaccine. CDR3 DNA: TGCGCCAGCAGCTTGGACGGTTCTGGGGCCAACGTCCTGACTTTC. Translation: CASSLDGSGANVLTF.